The 9 T cell receptor beta chains below were found in one sample sequenced in a study of CD8 T cell repertoires and HIV-1 epitope variants. Repertoires were generated with immunoSEQ multiplex PCR, while TCRdb's copy carries only in-frame clones and drops some. The sample has approximately 90,000 clones; 60% to 80% are singletons. The sample taken for sequencing was uncultured baseline CD8+ T cells from peripheral blood mononuclear cells (PBMCs). These receptors all come from a male donor with HIV.

The chain has TRBV28 and TRBJ2-3; 8 positions match TRBD1. CDR1 and CDR2 (germline): MDHEN, SYDVKM. The ends lost 7 bases at V and 8 bases at J; junction bases unmatched: 11. This CDR3 has 14 amino acids. The CDR3 spells CASTPWTGTGTQYF. CDR3 coding DNA: TGTGCCAGCACCCCGTGGACAGGGACTGGTACGCAGTATTTT.

The chain joins TRBV19 to TRBJ2-7; 8 positions agree with TRBD2. Germline lookup yields CDR1 LNHDA and CDR2 SQIVND (reference sequence). Trimming took 3 bases from V and 0 from J; bases not matched to a gene: 13. This CDR3 is 18 amino acids long. The CDR3 bases are TGTGCCAGTAGTATGGGGGCGGGAGGCCCTCTACTCTCCTACGAGCAGTACTTC. The encoded protein is CASSMGAGGPLLSYEQYF.

The J gene is TRBJ2-7, the V gene TRBV7-2, with TRBD2 identical over 8 bases. Germline V gene sequence: CDR1 SGHTA, CDR2 FQGNSA. The CDR3 runs 14 residues. Trimming at V came to 5 bases and at J to 5 bases, leaving 8 bases not matched to a gene. The CDR3 nucleotides are TGTGCCAGCAGCCTCCGAGCGGGAGCGGACGAGCAGTACTTC. This translates into CASSLRAGADEQYF.

This clone has a single count. The chain is built from TRBV9 and TRBJ1-5, with D unclear. The length of the CDR3 is 14 residues. V lost 0 bases to trimming and J lost 5 bases, with 9 bases between them. From germline, CDR1 is SGDLS and CDR2 YYNGEE. The CDR3 DNA reads as TGTGCCAGCAGCGTAGAGGGTGGGGATCAGCCCCAGCATTTT. Protein sequence: CASSVEGGDQPQHF.

The V call is TRBV29-1, the J call TRBJ2-3, with 8 bases aligning to TRBD1. CDR1 and CDR2 (germline): SQVTM, ANQGSEA. The CDR3 runs 13 residues. J was trimmed by 1 base and V by 6 bases; bases with no gene match: 3. The CDR3 DNA reads as TGCAGCGTGCAACAGGGGGGCACAGATACGCAGTATTTT. Protein sequence: CSVQQGGTDTQYF.

The chain uses TRBV28 and TRBJ1-4; tentative D call: TRBD1 (6 bases). CDR3 length: 14 amino acids. V was shortened by 4 bases and J by 6 bases, with 12 bases between the two germline ends. Germline CDR1 MDHEN, CDR2 SYDVKM. CDR3 DNA: TGTGCCAGCAGTTCCCCGGGGGCGGATGAAAAACTGTTTTTT. Amino acid sequence: CASSSPGADEKLFF.

On this clone itself: Compared with germline, one end of the junction differs, possibly owing to a read error. V and J are TRBV28 and TRBJ2-7; TRBD1 aligns across 9 bases. The CDR3 spans 16 residues. Per the germline V gene, CDR1 is MDHEN and CDR2 is SYDVKM. CDR3 coding DNA: TGTGCCAGCAGTTTTTTTAAAAATTGGGACAGGGACTTCTGGGACTTC. This sequence encodes CASSFFKNWDRDFWDF.

This rearrangement joins TRBV2 to TRBJ1-4, with D tentatively TRBD1 (6 bases). Between the trimmed V and J ends, which lost 6 bases and 4 bases, there was a span of 9 bases. Germline V gene lookup returns CDR1 SNHLY and CDR2 FYNNEI. The CDR3 contains 13 residues. The CDR3 DNA is TGTGCCAGCAGCCGACAGGTTAATGAAAAACTGTTTTTT. Its protein product is CASSRQVNEKLFF.

CDR3 sequence (DNA): TGTGCCAGCAGCTTGGGTTCGGATAGGCCAGATACGCAGTATTTT. It specifies CASSLGSDRPDTQYF. The V gene is TRBV7-2, the J gene TRBJ2-3; D remains unclear. Germline V CDR1 and CDR2: SGHTA, FQGNSA. V was cut by 3 bases and J by 4 bases, with 14 bases left in between. This CDR3 spans 15 amino acids. The entire variable domain, with the rest obtained from reference TRBV7-2 and TRBJ2-3, is as follows: GAGVSQSPSNKVTEKGKDVELRCDPISGHTALYWYRQSLGQGLEFLIYFQGNSAPDKSGLPSDRFSAERTGGSVSTLTIQRTQQEDSAVYLCASSLGSDRPDTQYFGPGTRLTVL.